This record concerns one T cell receptor (beta chain) sequence. What it binds is unknown. MiXCR was run by TCRdb on the RACE reads, yielding one entry per CDR3 protein. The sample lists about 380,000 distinct CDR3 sequences, roughly 4.8% occurring once. Specified time point: patch test 1, 2 weeks after DPC sensitization. Treatment denoted: therapeutic diphenylcyclopropenone sensitization with weekly scalp DPC. Prior to each patch test being applied, blood was drawn. The sample is drawn from a study of human T cells and chemical hapten exposure. Study as a whole: Sensitization used 2% DPC on approximately 2 cm by approximately 2 cm upper inner arm skin. Weekly administration of diphenylcyclopropenone to the scalp of patients continued throughout the roughly 23-week study.

The germline V gene has CDR1 SGHDT and CDR2 YYEEEE. Trimming shortened V by 4 bases and J by 0 bases, and 14 bases separated the two germline ends. CDR3 size: 15 residues. Notes on the study in general: Donors were affected by alopecia, so their immune reaction might vary from that of healthy individuals.

This sequence was found in a woman aged 45-59 years with alopecia areata. Some clones in this sample may be carry-over from other donors' samples. Sample: whole blood, taken in connection with sensitization to the hapten diphenylcyclopropenone (DPC). J is TRBJ2-7 and V is TRBV5-6; a possible D gene is TRBD2 (6 bases). The DNA for the CDR3 is TGTGCCAGCAGCCCCCCGGAGGGGAGCTCCTACGAGCAGTACTTC. Translated, it gives CASSPPEGSSYEQYF.